The 5 T cell receptor beta chains below were found in one sample sequenced in a study of T-cell memory formation after mild COVID-19. TCRdb used MiXCR to reprocess the 5' RACE reads, holding one entry per CDR3 protein. The data contain 550,000 to 700,000 distinct CDR3 sequences, more than 15% of them singletons. The specimen was PBMCs or a T cell subset sorted from them (not recorded which). The receptors shown here come from an adult woman who had mild COVID-19 (a few samples of this study predate the infection). Cell type and time point are not known.

The gene calls are TRBV7-2 and TRBJ2-7; D remains unclear. V lost 4 bases and J 1 base, leaving 8 bases between the germline ends. The CDR3 totals 13 residues. Looked up from germline, CDR1 is SGHTA and CDR2 is FQGNSA. In DNA form, the CDR3 reads TGTGCCAGCAGCTCGAGACTTTCCTACGAGCAGTACTTC. Amino acid sequence: CASSSRLSYEQYF.

This clonotype appeared many times. The rearrangement links TRBV12-3 or TRBV12-4 to TRBJ2-3, with D tentatively TRBD1 (6 bases). The CDR3 is made up of 13 amino acids. V lost 7 bases and J lost 4, with 12 bases in between. The CDR3 reads CASNSPGADTQYF. CDR3 bases: TGTGCCAGCAACTCGCCAGGGGCAGATACGCAGTATTTT.

This clonotype occurred a few times. V usage is TRBV6-5 and J usage is TRBJ1-2, with TRBD1 matching 7 bases. V shed 7 bases and J 1 base; nucleotides not matched to a gene: 3. CDR3 size: 13 residues. Germline CDR1 MNHEY, CDR2 SVGAGI. The CDR3 sequence is CASTQGVNYGYTF. CDR3 DNA: TGTGCCAGCACCCAGGGGGTTAACTATGGCTACACCTTC.

CDR3 sequence: CATSDWGAASGANVLTF. Here the CDR3 DNA reads TGTGCCACCAGTGATTGGGGCGCGGCCTCTGGGGCCAACGTCCTGACTTTC. The V call is TRBV24-1, the J call TRBJ2-6, with a possible D match to TRBD1 (5 bases). The germline CDR1 and CDR2 sequences are KGHDR and SFDVKD. Trimming shortened V by 2 bases and J by 0 bases, and 10 bases separated the two germline ends. There are 17 residues in the CDR3.

The J gene is TRBJ1-6, the V gene TRBV12-3 or TRBV12-4, with D possibly TRBD1 on 5 matching bases. This CDR3 has 16 residues. The germline V and J ends were trimmed by 3 bases and 6 bases, with 15 bases remaining between them. In nucleotides, the CDR3 is TGTGCCAGCAGTTTCAGAGGGGCAGGGCCTAATTCACCCCTCCACTTT. Encoded protein: CASSFRGAGPNSPLHF.